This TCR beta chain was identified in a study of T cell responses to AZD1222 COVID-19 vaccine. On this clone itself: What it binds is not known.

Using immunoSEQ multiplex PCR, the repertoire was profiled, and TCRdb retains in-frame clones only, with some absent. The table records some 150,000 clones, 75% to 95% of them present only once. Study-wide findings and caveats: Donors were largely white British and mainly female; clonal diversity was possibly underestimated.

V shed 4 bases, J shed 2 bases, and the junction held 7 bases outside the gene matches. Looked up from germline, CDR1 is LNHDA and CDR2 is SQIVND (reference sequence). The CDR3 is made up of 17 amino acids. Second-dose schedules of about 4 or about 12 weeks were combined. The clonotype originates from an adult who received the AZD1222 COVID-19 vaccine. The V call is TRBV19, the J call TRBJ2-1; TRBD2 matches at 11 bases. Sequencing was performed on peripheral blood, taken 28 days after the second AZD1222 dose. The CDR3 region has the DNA TGTGCCAGTAGTAAGAGCACTAGCGGGAGCACCTACAATGAGCAGTTCTTC. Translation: CASSKSTSGSTYNEQFF.